This T cell receptor (beta chain) stems from a study of glioma-infiltrating T cells after dendritic cell vaccination. Points from the study as a whole: The cohort had few patients with full blood and tumor sets.

Amplification used 60 V beta primers and 13 J beta primers. This table comes from immunoSEQ multiplex PCR, and its TCRdb copy is limited to in-frame clones, with some not included. The sample has around 60,000 clones; about 89% are singletons. Germline values: CDR1 MNHEY, CDR2 SMNVEV (reference sequence). This CDR3 region has 13 residues. V lost 6 bases, J lost 15 bases, and 13 bases stayed unmatched. Worth noting for this clone: What it binds is not known.

Time point denoted: after dendritic cell vaccination, including at tumor progression/relapse. Only patients with spare fresh-frozen tumor and over two years of follow-up were included. The sequence was obtained from a human donor with glioblastoma. The chain joins TRBV27 to TRBJ2-1; TRBD2 matches at 8 bases. Material: blood, obtained after dendritic cell vaccination. Here the CDR3 DNA reads TGTGCCAGCAGCTCCTTACCGGGAGGGCCCCCGTTCTTC. It yields the protein CASSSLPGGPPFF.